The 27 T cell receptor beta chains in this list originate from one sample, sequenced in a study of control samples from healthy donors and cancer patients. Sequencing used immunoSEQ multiplex PCR; TCRdb keeps in-frame clones, though not all of them. The data show about 190,000 clones, 91% seen once. Material: blood. These receptors were collected from a man aged 25 to 45 in good health.

V and J are TRBV6-6 and TRBJ1-1; D is unresolved. Trimming took 0 bases from V and 4 from J, leaving 12 bases between them. The CDR3 totals 15 residues. CDR1 is MNHNY and CDR2 is SVGAGI in the germline V gene (reference sequence). CDR3 coding DNA: TGTGCCAGCAGTTACTCCACAAGGGATGGCACTGAAGCTTTCTTT. It translates to CASSYSTRDGTEAFF.

The V call is TRBV9, the J call TRBJ1-2; possibly TRBD1 for D (6 bases). V lost 6 bases, J lost 6 bases, and 21 bases lay in between. There are 15 residues in the CDR3. The germline V gene encodes CDR1 SGDLS and CDR2 YYNGEE. The CDR3: CASNQQGPGADGYTF. As DNA, the CDR3 is TGTGCCAGCAATCAACAGGGACCAGGCGCGGATGGCTACACCTTC. Full variable domain (rest looked up from reference TRBV9 and TRBJ1-2): DSGVTQTPKHLITATGQRVTLRCSPRSGDLSVYWYQQSLDQGLQFLIQYYNGEERAKGNILERFSAQQFPDLHSELNLSSLELGDSALYFCASNQQGPGADGYTFGSGTRLTVV.

V usage is TRBV29-1 and J usage is TRBJ2-3; 7 positions agree with TRBD1. V was pared by 1 base and J by 0 bases, with 7 bases of the junction left unmatched. Per the germline V gene, CDR1 is SQVTM and CDR2 is ANQGSEA. There are 16 residues in the CDR3. The CDR3 reads CSVEGLNRGSTDTQYF. As DNA, the CDR3 is TGCAGCGTTGAAGGGTTAAACAGGGGTAGCACAGATACGCAGTATTTT.

J is TRBJ2-7 and V is TRBV5-5; TRBD1 agrees at 7 bases. CDR3 length: 14 amino acids. Trimming removed 3 bases from V and 2 bases from J; junction bases left unmatched: 5. CDR1 is SGHKS, CDR2 YYEKEE, per germline (reference sequence). The CDR3 nucleotides are TGTGCCAGCAGCTGGAGACAGGGTGCCTACGAGCAGTACTTC. Its translation: CASSWRQGAYEQYF.

The chain carries TRBV7-2 and TRBJ1-2; D possibly corresponds to TRBD1 (6 bases). This CDR3 region has 15 residues. V lost 6 bases and J lost 4, with 18 bases in between. CDR1 and CDR2 from the germline V gene are SGHTA and FQGNSA. CDR3 region: CASRPEGGAGYGYTF. CDR3 DNA sequence: TGTGCCAGCAGACCCGAGGGGGGCGCGGGCTATGGCTACACCTTC.

This clone was found a few times. This specimen includes other DNA sequences encoding the same CDR3. The rearrangement links TRBV4-2 to TRBJ2-2; 8 positions match TRBD2. J gave up 3 bases and V 2 bases, and 2 bases lay outside the gene matches. CDR1 is LGHNA and CDR2 is YNFKEQ in the germline V gene. There are 15 residues in the CDR3. The CDR3 nucleotides read TGTGCCAGCAGCCAACAGCGGGGGCACACCGGGGAGCTGTTTTTT. Its translation: CASSQQRGHTGELFF.

The V gene is TRBV6-2 or TRBV6-3, the J gene TRBJ1-3; 9 bases map to TRBD1. The CDR3 covers 15 residues. Losses at the gene ends were 6 bases for V and 2 bases for J; bases not matched to a gene: 5. Germline CDR1 MNHEY, CDR2 SVGEGT. The CDR3: CASSGTGLPGNTIYF. CDR3 coding DNA: TGTGCCAGCAGCGGGACAGGGTTACCTGGAAACACCATATATTTT.

CDR3 residues: CASSQGSTRLFF. Here the CDR3 DNA reads TGTGCCAGCAGCCAAGGTTCTACTCGGCTGTTTTTT. The chain uses TRBV3-1 (or the pseudogene TRBV3-2) and TRBJ1-4; D unresolved. Trimming left V 1 base short and J 14 bases short, with 11 bases between. Germline CDR1 and CDR2: LGHDT and YNNKEL (reference sequence). The CDR3 spans 12 residues.

The chain recombines TRBV5-6 with TRBJ1-4, with no clear D. This CDR3 has 15 amino acids. Germline V CDR1 and CDR2: SGHDT, YYEEEE. V lost 4 bases and J 0 bases, leaving 10 bases between the germline ends. The CDR3 DNA follows: TGTGCCAGCAGCGATGGCCGGGCAACTAATGAAAAACTGTTTTTT. This sequence encodes CASSDGRATNEKLFF.

The table lists this clone with a few counts. The chain couples TRBV10-3 to TRBJ1-5; tentatively, D is TRBD1 (6 bases). CDR3 length: 14 residues. Germline assignment: CDR1 ENHRY and CDR2 SYGVKD. Trimming cost V 3 bases and J 7 bases, with 13 bases left between them. The chain's CDR3 is CAISDRDKGQPQHF. In DNA form, the CDR3 reads TGTGCCATCAGTGACCGGGACAAAGGACAGCCCCAGCATTTT.

The chain links TRBV6-5 to TRBJ2-7, with a weak D call TRBD2 (7 bases). The CDR3 is 14 residues long. The germline V gene has CDR1 MNHEY and CDR2 SVGAGI. Trimming shortened V by 6 bases and J by 1 base, and 13 bases separated the two germline ends. The CDR3 loop reads CASRSGGRSYEQYF. The CDR3 nucleotides read TGTGCCAGCAGGTCGGGGGGCCGATCCTACGAGCAGTACTTC.

The chain combines TRBV2 with TRBJ2-2, with 10 bases matching TRBD1. The J segment lost 7 bases and the V segment lost 5 bases, leaving 7 bases of the junction unmatched. CDR3 length equals 15 residues. Germline CDR1 reads SNHLY; CDR2 reads FYNNEI. The CDR3 sequence is CASSRRTGGSGELFF. The CDR3 DNA sequence: TGTGCCAGCAGTCGACGGACAGGGGGGAGCGGGGAGCTGTTTTTT.

The rearrangement joins TRBV3-1 (or the pseudogene TRBV3-2) to TRBJ1-6; a weak D match, TRBD1 (5 bases). V was cut by 4 bases and J by 3 bases, with 10 bases left in between. This CDR3 comprises 15 residues. Germline CDR1 reads LGHDT; CDR2 reads YNNKEL (reference sequence). CDR3 nucleotide sequence: TGTGCCAGCAGCCCCCGCGGACACTATAATTCACCCCTCCACTTT. It specifies CASSPRGHYNSPLHF.

The rearrangement uses TRBV9 and TRBJ2-1; D might be TRBD1 or TRBD2, each matching 6 bases. This CDR3 region has 18 residues. Between the trimmed V and J ends, which lost 4 bases and 7 bases, there was a span of 27 bases. Germline V gene lookup returns CDR1 SGDLS and CDR2 YYNGEE. The CDR3 DNA follows: TGTGCCAGCAGCCGCCGCCCGGGCGGGTTCGGGGGACAAAATGAGCAGTTCTTC. It codes for CASSRRPGGFGGQNEQFF.

This clone has just one count. The chain is built from TRBV7-9 and TRBJ1-6; maybe TRBD1 (6 bases). The CDR3 is 15 amino acids. The V gene's germline CDR1 is SEHNR and CDR2 FQNEAQ (reference sequence). The V and J ends lost 0 bases and 7 bases respectively, with 10 bases between them. The CDR3 protein is CASSLAIGGNSPLHF. CDR3 sequence (DNA): TGTGCCAGCAGCTTAGCCATAGGGGGGAATTCACCCCTCCACTTT.

On this clone: Other DNA sequences in this specimen translate into the identical CDR3. The chain couples TRBV11-2 to TRBJ1-4, with D possibly being TRBD1 (5 bases). The CDR3 consists of 13 residues. Germline CDR1 and CDR2: SGHAT and FQNNGV. Trimming stripped 3 bases from V and 6 bases from J, with 8 bases between. CDR3 sequence (DNA): TGTGCCAGCAGCTTGTGGGGGGATGAAAAACTGTTTTTT. This translates into CASSLWGDEKLFF.

This chain uses TRBV5-4 with TRBJ2-2; 13 bases match TRBD2. CDR1 is SGHNT and CDR2 is YYREEE in the germline V gene (reference sequence). Losses at the gene ends were 4 bases for V and 10 bases for J; bases not matched to a gene: 10. CDR3 size: 16 residues. CDR3 nucleotide sequence: TGTGCCAGCAGCCCCGGACTAGCGGGGGCCTCGGAGGAGCTGTTTTTT. Protein: CASSPGLAGASEELFF.

Here the CDR3 reads CASSQVSAAGPPPTSSYNEQFF. The CDR3 region has the DNA TGCGCCAGCAGCCAAGTATCCGCGGCGGGTCCCCCACCCACAAGCTCCTACAATGAGCAGTTCTTC. V is TRBV4-1 and J is TRBJ2-1, with a possible D match to TRBD2 (5 bases). This CDR3 contains 22 residues. V was shortened by 1 base and J by 0 bases, with 28 bases between the two germline ends. The germline CDR1 and CDR2 sequences are MGHRA and YSYEKL.

The rearrangement links TRBV19 to TRBJ1-5; 7 bases align to TRBD1. The CDR3 length is 15 residues. Germline-derived CDR1 and CDR2 are LNHDA and SQIVND (reference sequence). Germline trimming cut 6 bases from V and 3 bases from J; bases unmatched to any gene: 8. CDR3 sequence (DNA): TGTGCCAGTAGACCCCGGGACAGACTCAATCAGCCCCAGCATTTT. It is translated as CASRPRDRLNQPQHF.

This chain joins TRBV23-1 and TRBJ1-5, with 10 bases matching TRBD1. Being an ORF, TRBV23-1 has a function that is uncertain. The CDR3 extends over 17 amino acids. V shed 6 bases and J 7 bases; nucleotides not matched to a gene: 15. This CDR3 reads CASRILFDRGLRQPQHF. The CDR3 nucleotides read TGCGCCAGCAGAATTCTATTTGACAGGGGGCTAAGGCAGCCCCAGCATTTT.

The rearrangement links TRBV5-1 to TRBJ1-1; the D is unclear. This CDR3 has 13 amino acids. Trimming left V 5 bases short and J 0 bases short, with 8 bases between. Germline V lookup: CDR1 SGHRS, CDR2 YFSETQ. The CDR3 region is CASSPALNTEAFF. CDR3 DNA: TGCGCCAGCAGTCCTGCCTTGAACACTGAAGCTTTCTTT.

The chain is built from TRBV6-1 and TRBJ2-2; D ambiguous. Germline CDR1 reads MNHNS; CDR2 reads SASEGT. CDR3 length: 16 residues. Trimming pared 4 bases from V and 5 bases from J, leaving 17 bases between. The CDR3 protein is CASSVGPQLRTGELFF. The CDR3, as DNA: TGTGCCAGCAGTGTTGGGCCACAATTACGGACCGGGGAGCTGTTTTTT.

J is TRBJ2-5 and V is TRBV7-2; tentative D call: TRBD1 (5 bases). Germline CDR1 and CDR2: SGHTA and FQGNSA. Trimming left V 5 bases short and J 5 bases short, with 18 bases between. The CDR3 spans 15 residues. Here the CDR3 reads CASSPRRVNRETQYF. In DNA form, the CDR3 reads TGTGCCAGCAGCCCTCGCAGGGTTAATAGGGAGACCCAGTACTTC. The complete variable domain, with remaining parts taken from reference TRBV7-2 and TRBJ2-5, reads GAGVSQSPSNKVTEKGKDVELRCDPISGHTALYWYRQSLGQGLEFLIYFQGNSAPDKSGLPSDRFSAERTGGSVSTLTIQRTQQEDSAVYLCASSPRRVNRETQYFGPGTRLLVL.

This rearrangement joins TRBV3-1 (or the pseudogene TRBV3-2) to TRBJ2-3, with no clear D. The CDR3 sequence is 15 residues long. Germline CDR1 and CDR2: LGHDT and YNNKEL (reference sequence). V gave up 7 bases and J gave up 4 bases, with 18 bases separating them. CDR3 coding DNA: TGTGCCAGCACCGCCGAGAGAGGCCCATCAGATACGCAGTATTTT. Its translation: CASTAERGPSDTQYF.

V gene TRBV6-5 combines with J gene TRBJ1-1; possibly TRBD1 for D (6 bases). This CDR3 spans 13 amino acids. V was trimmed by 5 bases and J by 5 bases, leaving 12 bases between them. Germline assignment: CDR1 MNHEY and CDR2 SVGAGI. The CDR3 sequence is CASSRGTGTEAFF. CDR3 coding DNA: TGTGCCAGCAGTCGTGGAACAGGGACTGAAGCTTTCTTT.

The CDR3 loop is CAISEGQTLTEAFF. Written as DNA, the CDR3 is TGTGCCATCAGTGAGGGGCAGACACTCACTGAAGCTTTCTTT. The V gene is TRBV10-3, the J gene TRBJ1-1, with unresolved D. Trimming took 2 bases from V and 4 from J, leaving 11 bases between them. The CDR3 extends over 14 amino acids. The germline gives CDR1 ENHRY, CDR2 SYGVKD.

CDR3 in amino acids: CASSFAGYEQYF. CDR3 coding DNA: TGTGCCAGCTCATTCGCCGGCTACGAGCAGTACTTC. The J gene is TRBJ2-7, the V gene TRBV14; no clear D gene. Germline assignment: CDR1 SGHDN and CDR2 FVKESK. The length of the CDR3 is 12 residues. Trimming shortened V by 8 bases and J by 3 bases, and 11 bases separated the two germline ends. The entire variable domain, with the rest obtained from reference TRBV14 and TRBJ2-7, is as follows: EAGVTQFPSHSVIEKGQTVTLRCDPISGHDNLYWYRRVMGKEIKFLLHFVKESKQDESGMPNNRFLAERTGGTYSTLKVQPAELEDSGVYFCASSFAGYEQYFGPGTRLTVT.